The 23 T cell receptor beta chains in this list originate from one sample, sequenced in a study of OX40 agonist ivuxolimab in advanced cancers. Preparation of the library involved the immunoSEQ multiplex PCR assay. This is the immuneACCESS table as TCRdb keeps it, with only in-frame sequences that have V and J called. A part of the clones is gone; compared with another copy, unresolved V genes explain less than half, and the rest is unexplained. The sample data list about 64,000 clones, and around 83% of these were observed just once. Of the sample, roughly 3.1% falls within the top ten clones. The sequencing here drew on CD4+ or CD8+ T cells sorted from blood, taken in a trial of the OX40 agonist ivuxolimab. The source is an adult with an advanced solid tumor such as melanoma, head and neck, liver or kidney cancer.

The genes are TRBV7-9 and TRBJ1-2; D gene ambiguous. The CDR3 length is 13 residues. V was pared by 0 bases and J by 4 bases, with 6 bases between. The germline V gene encodes CDR1 SEHNR and CDR2 FQNEAQ (reference sequence). In DNA, the CDR3 is TGTGCCAGCAGCTTAGCAGGCGGCTATGGCTACACCTTC. It codes for CASSLAGGYGYTF.

CDR3 sequence: CASGAGQGQPQHF. The CDR3, as DNA: TGTGCCAGTGGGGCAGGTCAAGGTCAGCCCCAGCATTTT. This chain connects TRBV11-2 to TRBJ1-5; TRBD1 is a possible D gene (5 bases). The length of the CDR3 is 13 residues. CDR1 and CDR2 from the germline V gene are SGHAT and FQNNGV. The V and J ends lost 9 bases and 6 bases respectively, with 15 bases between them.

This chain uses TRBV20-1 with TRBJ2-7; D is possibly TRBD1 (6 bases). The CDR3 sequence is 11 residues long. Germline lookup yields CDR1 DFQATT and CDR2 SNEGSKA (reference sequence). Trimming pared 6 bases from V and 2 bases from J, leaving 8 bases between. This CDR3 is CSARQAYEQYF. The CDR3 coding sequence is TGCAGTGCCAGACAGGCCTACGAGCAGTACTTC.

The chain recombines TRBV2 with TRBJ2-5, with D perhaps TRBD2 (5 bases). This CDR3 has 13 amino acids. Germline CDR1 SNHLY, CDR2 FYNNEI. Trimming removed 5 bases from V and 1 base from J, with 8 bases in between. Written as DNA, the CDR3 is TGTGCCAGCAGTTTTGGACTCCAAGAGACCCAGTACTTC. It specifies CASSFGLQETQYF.

J is TRBJ2-7 and V is TRBV5-4; possible D gene TRBD2, 6 bases. The length of the CDR3 is 15 residues. Germline V CDR1 and CDR2: SGHNT, YYREEE (reference sequence). Trimming removed 5 bases from V and 0 bases from J, with 15 bases in between. The CDR3 coding sequence is TGTGCCAGCAGTCAAGGAGGGACGGTCTCCTACGAGCAGTACTTC. It specifies CASSQGGTVSYEQYF.

This rearrangement joins TRBV30 to TRBJ2-5, with a weak D call TRBD2 (5 bases). The CDR3 consists of 14 residues. Germline V lookup: CDR1 GTSNPN, CDR2 SVGIG (reference sequence). Trimming took off 0 bases at V and 11 bases at J, with 19 bases between the two ends. CDR3 sequence (DNA): TGTGCCTGGAGTGTACCGCCGAAAGGGAGTCGGCAGTACTTC. It specifies CAWSVPPKGSRQYF.

The rearrangement links TRBV5-4 to TRBJ2-3, with 10 nucleotides matching TRBD2. J gave up 3 bases and V 4 bases, and 5 bases lay outside the gene matches. The CDR3 totals 15 residues. CDR1 is SGHNT, CDR2 YYREEE, per germline (reference sequence). The CDR3 sequence: CASSPSGRGTDTQYF. CDR3 coding DNA: TGTGCCAGCAGCCCTAGCGGGAGAGGGACAGATACGCAGTATTTT.

V and J are TRBV20-1 and TRBJ1-5, with D unresolved. The CDR3 length is 11 residues. V was pared by 3 bases and J by 4 bases, with 4 bases between. Germline lookup yields CDR1 DFQATT and CDR2 SNEGSKA (reference sequence). Here the CDR3 DNA reads TGCAGTGCTAGCAAGAATCAGCCCCAGCATTTT. Translation gives CSASKNQPQHF.

The genes are TRBV29-1 and TRBJ2-1; 8 bases match TRBD2. The CDR3 runs to 15 residues. After removal of 8 bases from V and 7 bases from J, the junction contained 16 bases not matched to a gene. Germline V gene data show CDR1 as SQVTM and CDR2 as ANQGSEA. The CDR3 coding sequence is TGCAGCCATGTACGGGGGAGCGGGAGTGGGAATGAGCAGTTCTTC. Protein: CSHVRGSGSGNEQFF.

This rearrangement joins TRBV2 to TRBJ1-5; tentative D call: TRBD1 (5 bases). This CDR3 is built from 14 residues. V lost 5 bases and J 3 bases, leaving 11 bases between the germline ends. The V gene's germline CDR1 is SNHLY and CDR2 FYNNEI. The CDR3 reads CASSLQGSNQPQHF. The CDR3 DNA reads TGTGCCAGCAGTCTTCAGGGTTCCAATCAGCCCCAGCATTTT.

J is TRBJ2-7 and V is TRBV5-1; 12 nucleotides line up with TRBD1. V lost 7 bases, J lost 5 bases, and 4 bases stayed unmatched. CDR3 size: 13 residues. Germline CDR1 reads SGHRS; CDR2 reads YFSETQ. The DNA of the CDR3 is TGCGCCAGCGCCGGGACAGGGGGCCACGAGCAGTACTTC. Translated, it gives CASAGTGGHEQYF.

J is TRBJ1-1 and V is TRBV6-5; D is unresolved. CDR3 size: 13 residues. V dropped 4 bases and J dropped 5 bases, with 11 bases sitting between them. Germline CDR1 and CDR2: MNHEY and SVGAGI. CDR3 sequence (DNA): TGTGCCAGCAGTTCAATAGGAGGTACTGAAGCTTTCTTT. Translating it yields CASSSIGGTEAFF.

This chain uses TRBV10-3 with TRBJ1-1; 7 bases align to TRBD1. In germline, CDR1 is ENHRY, CDR2 SYGVKD. The J segment lost 3 bases and the V segment lost 3 bases, leaving 1 base of the junction unmatched. The CDR3 is 13 amino acids. The CDR3 loop is CAISDDRDTEAFF. The CDR3 coding sequence is TGTGCCATCAGTGACGACAGGGACACTGAAGCTTTCTTT.

The rearrangement links TRBV7-9 to TRBJ2-1, with TRBD2 identical over 10 bases. The CDR3 runs to 16 residues. V shed 1 base and J 2 bases; nucleotides not matched to a gene: 2. The germline V gene has CDR1 SEHNR and CDR2 FQNEAQ (reference sequence). CDR3: CASSLVGTSAYNEQFF. The CDR3 nucleotides are TGTGCCAGCAGCTTAGTTGGGACTAGCGCCTACAATGAGCAGTTCTTC.

This chain uses TRBV19 with TRBJ2-2; TRBD2 is a possible D gene (6 bases). The CDR3 loop spans 13 amino acids. The germline gives CDR1 LNHDA, CDR2 SQIVND (reference sequence). V lost 5 bases and J 6 bases, leaving 10 bases between the germline ends. The chain's CDR3 is CASSVGLPGELFF. DNA of the CDR3: TGTGCCAGTAGTGTGGGACTTCCCGGGGAGCTGTTTTTT. Combining the CDR3 with reference TRBV19 and TRBJ2-2 gives the whole variable domain DGGITQSPKYLFRKEGQNVTLSCEQNLNHDAMYWYRQDPGQGLRLIYYSQIVNDFQKGDIAEGYSVSREKKESFPLTVTSAQKNPTAFYLCASSVGLPGELFFGEGSRLTVL.

The V call is TRBV19, the J call TRBJ1-3, with 9 bases that match TRBD1. Germline assignment: CDR1 LNHDA and CDR2 SQIVND (reference sequence). V was pared by 4 bases and J by 4 bases, with 2 bases of the junction left unmatched. This CDR3 has 14 residues. The CDR3 nucleotides are TGTGCCAGTAGTAGACAGGGGGACGGAAACACCATATATTTT. Its translation is CASSRQGDGNTIYF.

This chain connects TRBV5-6 to TRBJ1-2; D is possibly TRBD1 (6 bases). Per germline, CDR1 SGHDT and CDR2 YYEEEE. V shed 3 bases and J shed 2 bases, with 17 bases lying between them. CDR3 length: 16 amino acids. This CDR3 reads CASSSLLQGLNYGYTF. The CDR3 DNA reads as TGTGCCAGCAGCTCCCTGCTACAGGGACTAAACTATGGCTACACCTTC.

The genes are TRBV2 and TRBJ2-5, with a weak D call TRBD2 (6 bases). Trimming removed 2 bases at V and 5 bases at J, with 12 bases between. The germline gives CDR1 SNHLY, CDR2 FYNNEI. This CDR3 is built from 14 residues. The CDR3 reads CASSELGGAETQYF. The CDR3 coding sequence is TGTGCCAGCAGTGAATTGGGGGGTGCGGAGACCCAGTACTTC.

Concerning this clone itself: The junction shows a germline mismatch at one end, possibly a read error. The chain carries TRBV19 and TRBJ1-6; TRBD1 might be the D (5 bases). This CDR3 has 17 residues. Germline CDR1 LNHDA, CDR2 SQIVND (reference sequence). CDR3 sequence reads: CASSLVAAEGSYSPLYF. The CDR3 DNA is TGTGCCAGTAGCCTGGTTGCAGCGGAGGGGAGTTATTCACCCCTCTACTTT. The full variable domain, in which reference TRBV19 and TRBJ1-6 provide the parts outside the CDR3, is DGGITQSPKYLFRKEGQNVTLSCEQNLNHDAMYWYRQDPGQGLRLIYYSQIVNDFQKGDIAEGYSVSREKKESFPLTVTSAQKNPTAFYLCASSLVAAEGSYSPLYFGNGTRLTVT.

V is TRBV5-1 and J is TRBJ2-5, with D tentatively TRBD1 (5 bases). Trimming took off 4 bases at V and 2 bases at J, with 15 bases between the two ends. Germline V CDR1 and CDR2: SGHRS, YFSETQ. The CDR3 covers 15 residues. The CDR3 is CASSPIGAVQETQYF. Here the CDR3 DNA reads TGCGCCAGCAGCCCCATTGGGGCAGTTCAAGAGACCCAGTACTTC.

CDR3 DNA: TGTGCCAGCAGCGTACGGGGTAACACAGATACGCAGTATTTT. Translating it yields CASSVRGNTDTQYF. The J gene is TRBJ2-3, the V gene TRBV9; possible D gene TRBD2, 5 bases. V was trimmed by 1 base and J by 2 bases, leaving 8 bases between them. The germline CDR1 and CDR2 sequences are SGDLS and YYNGEE. The CDR3 runs to 14 residues.

The chain combines TRBV7-9 with TRBJ2-2, with D unresolved. CDR1 is SEHNR and CDR2 is FQNEAQ in the germline V gene (reference sequence). The CDR3 is made up of 15 amino acids. The ends were cut back, 4 bases at V and 6 bases at J, with 15 bases in the middle. The CDR3 DNA follows: TGTGCCAGCAGCTCCCTCCCCGTTACGTCCGGGGAGCTGTTTTTT. This codes for CASSSLPVTSGELFF.

The chain employs TRBV5-1 and TRBJ2-3; no definite D call. The CDR3 totals 14 residues. The germline V gene encodes CDR1 SGHRS and CDR2 YFSETQ. The V gene lost 7 bases and the J gene lost 0 bases, with 12 bases spanning the gap. The DNA for the CDR3 is TGCGCCAGCGCCGGAAATCCCAGCACAGATACGCAGTATTTT. The encoded protein is CASAGNPSTDTQYF.